These T cell receptor beta chains were read from a single sample in a study of T cell changes during pregnancy in multiple sclerosis. Sequenced by immunoSEQ multiplex PCR; TCRdb stores in-frame clones only, minus some. This sample has about 35,000 clones, with about nine tenths found just once. The sample here was CD4+ T cells from peripheral blood mononuclear cells, taken after pregnancy. The source is a female donor in good health, enrolled as a control in a pregnancy study. Each CDR3 is given with its conserved first and last residue. The order of the fields is clone size, J gene, V gene, D gene, CDR3 protein, CDR3 DNA. A D gene is named only where the DNA matches it firmly. The size field is filled for only some rows; it gives once, few, many or a size class.

abundance: NA
j_gene: TRBJ1-1
v_gene: TRBV10-3
d_gene: TRBD1
CDR3aa: CAIRSQGVDTEAFF
CDR3nt: TGTGCCATCAGGTCACAGGGGGTGGACACTGAAGCTTTCTTT

abundance: NA
j_gene: TRBJ2-1
v_gene: TRBV7-3
d_gene: TRBD2
CDR3aa: CASSFEGTSGINEQFF
CDR3nt: TGTGCCAGCAGCTTCGAGGGGACTAGCGGGATAAATGAGCAGTTCTTC

abundance: NA
j_gene: TRBJ2-7
v_gene: TRBV11-2
d_gene: NA
CDR3aa: CASSLIRTVNNEQYF
CDR3nt: TGTGCCAGCAGCTTGATACGGACAGTAAATAACGAGCAGTACTTC

abundance: NA
j_gene: TRBJ2-1
v_gene: TRBV6-1
d_gene: TRBD2
CDR3aa: CASSAQLAGEQFF
CDR3nt: TGTGCCAGCAGTGCCCAACTAGCGGGGGAGCAGTTCTTC

abundance: NA
j_gene: TRBJ2-3
v_gene: TRBV9
d_gene: TRBD2
CDR3aa: CASSVGAGLDTQYF
CDR3nt: TGTGCCAGCAGCGTCGGAGCGGGGTTAGATACGCAGTATTTT

abundance: NA
j_gene: TRBJ2-1
v_gene: TRBV6-1
d_gene: NA
CDR3aa: CASSRTTTYNEQFF
CDR3nt: TGTGCCAGCAGCCGGACTACAACCTACAATGAGCAGTTCTTC

abundance: NA
j_gene: TRBJ2-3
v_gene: TRBV6-8
d_gene: TRBD2
CDR3aa: CASSYSTGRADTQYF
CDR3nt: TGTGCCAGCAGTTACTCTACCGGGAGGGCCGATACGCAGTATTTT

abundance: few
j_gene: TRBJ1-1
v_gene: TRBV9
d_gene: TRBD1
CDR3aa: CASSVGPGGREAFF
CDR3nt: TGTGCCAGCAGCGTAGGCCCAGGGGGCAGGGAAGCTTTCTTT

abundance: NA
j_gene: TRBJ2-1
v_gene: TRBV15
d_gene: TRBD2
CDR3aa: CATSRAPSGGAIEQFF
CDR3nt: TGTGCCACCAGCAGAGCACCCAGCGGGGGGGCTATTGAGCAGTTCTTC

abundance: NA
j_gene: TRBJ2-2
v_gene: TRBV4-1
d_gene: TRBD1
CDR3aa: CASSRDRATGELFF
CDR3nt: TGCGCCAGCAGTCGGGACAGGGCCACCGGGGAGCTGTTTTTT

abundance: NA
j_gene: TRBJ2-3
v_gene: TRBV11-3
d_gene: NA
CDR3aa: CASSLGGPLTDTQYF
CDR3nt: TGTGCCAGCAGCTTAGGAGGGCCCCTCACAGATACGCAGTATTTT

abundance: NA
j_gene: TRBJ2-1
v_gene: TRBV4-1
d_gene: TRBD2
CDR3aa: CASSQVDMGLASYNEQFF
CDR3nt: TGCGCCAGCAGCCAAGTGGACATGGGACTAGCGAGCTACAATGAGCAGTTCTTC

abundance: NA
j_gene: TRBJ2-7
v_gene: TRBV9
d_gene: NA
CDR3aa: CASSVGAGATYEQYF
CDR3nt: TGTGCCAGCAGCGTAGGTGCGGGCGCCACCTACGAGCAGTACTTC

abundance: NA
j_gene: TRBJ2-1
v_gene: TRBV5-4
d_gene: TRBD2
CDR3aa: CASSRSGGGSYNEQFF
CDR3nt: TGTGCCAGCAGCCGTTCGGGGGGGGGCTCGTACAATGAGCAGTTCTTC

abundance: NA
j_gene: TRBJ1-2
v_gene: TRBV5-1
d_gene: NA
CDR3aa: CASSLAQAGLTGYTF
CDR3nt: TGCGCCAGCAGCTTGGCCCAGGCAGGCTTAACAGGCTACACCTTC

abundance: NA
j_gene: TRBJ2-5
v_gene: TRBV5-1
d_gene: NA
CDR3aa: CASSQRSVGETQYF
CDR3nt: TGCGCCAGCAGCCAACGTAGCGTAGGAGAGACCCAGTACTTC

abundance: NA
j_gene: TRBJ2-1
v_gene: TRBV27
d_gene: TRBD2
CDR3aa: CASSIGLATYNEQFF
CDR3nt: TGTGCCAGCAGTATCGGACTAGCGACCTACAATGAGCAGTTCTTC

abundance: NA
j_gene: TRBJ2-7
v_gene: TRBV5-6
d_gene: TRBD2
CDR3aa: CASSLFGPGGLYEQYF
CDR3nt: TGTGCCAGCAGCTTGTTTGGGCCGGGAGGACTATACGAGCAGTACTTC

abundance: NA
j_gene: TRBJ1-6
v_gene: TRBV5-1
d_gene: TRBD1
CDR3aa: CASRLDRAASPLHF
CDR3nt: TGCGCCAGCAGACTTGACAGGGCGGCTTCACCCCTCCACTTT

abundance: NA
j_gene: TRBJ2-2
v_gene: TRBV9
d_gene: NA
CDR3aa: CASSVVSPGELFF
CDR3nt: TGTGCCAGCAGCGTAGTTAGTCCCGGGGAGCTGTTTTTT

abundance: NA
j_gene: TRBJ2-3
v_gene: TRBV9
d_gene: TRBD2
CDR3aa: CASSGLAGGIDTQYF
CDR3nt: TGTGCCAGCAGCGGACTAGCGGGAGGGATAGATACGCAGTATTTT

abundance: NA
j_gene: TRBJ2-2
v_gene: TRBV9
d_gene: TRBD2
CDR3aa: CASSSPGTSGGAWAGELFF
CDR3nt: TGTGCCAGCAGCTCCCCCGGGACTAGCGGGGGGGCTTGGGCCGGGGAGCTGTTTTTT

abundance: NA
j_gene: TRBJ1-1
v_gene: TRBV29-1
d_gene: NA
CDR3aa: CSVRGTENTEAFF
CDR3nt: TGCAGCGTTCGCGGGACGGAGAACACTGAAGCTTTCTTT

abundance: NA
j_gene: TRBJ2-5
v_gene: TRBV7-3
d_gene: TRBD1
CDR3aa: CASSTNRGETQYF
CDR3nt: TGTGCCAGCAGCACGAACAGGGGGGAGACCCAGTACTTC

abundance: NA
j_gene: TRBJ1-2
v_gene: TRBV2
d_gene: NA
CDR3aa: CASTLDSPRGYTF
CDR3nt: TGTGCCAGCACCCTCGACAGTCCCAGAGGCTACACCTTC

abundance: NA
j_gene: TRBJ1-1
v_gene: TRBV10-3
d_gene: TRBD1
CDR3aa: CAISESGQGARTEAFF
CDR3nt: TGTGCCATCAGTGAGTCGGGACAGGGGGCGCGAACTGAAGCTTTCTTT

abundance: NA
j_gene: TRBJ2-3
v_gene: TRBV5-1
d_gene: TRBD2
CDR3aa: CASSFGLAGGRPAPDTQYF
CDR3nt: TGCGCCAGCAGCTTTGGTTTAGCGGGGGGACGCCCGGCCCCAGATACGCAGTATTTT

abundance: NA
j_gene: TRBJ2-1
v_gene: TRBV5-1
d_gene: NA
CDR3aa: CASTVEGGSYNEQFF
CDR3nt: TGCGCCAGCACGGTGGAAGGCGGCTCCTACAATGAGCAGTTCTTC